A selection of T cell receptor beta chains follows, all from one sample in a study of immune evolution from preneoplasia to lung adenocarcinoma. The method was immunoSEQ multiplex PCR; TCRdb's version includes in-frame clones alone and lacks a portion of them. The data show around 8,000 clones, 81% seen once. Sequences were obtained from FFPE invasive lung adenocarcinoma tissue. Receptors were obtained from a person aged 45 to 60 with lung adenocarcinoma. Both conserved end residues are part of each CDR3. The D gene is left open where the match is weak. Clone size is shown for a subset of rows, as once, few, many or a class of expanded clone.

J gene: TRBJ1-1; D gene: .; clone size: .; V gene: TRBV18; CDR3 length: 16; CDR3 DNA: TGTGCCAGCTCACCCCGGATGGGAGGGGTGGACACTGAAGCTTTCTTT; CDR3 protein: CASSPRMGGVDTEAFF
J gene: TRBJ1-1; D gene: .; clone size: .; V gene: TRBV19; CDR3 length: 14; CDR3 DNA: TGTGCCAGTAGTGAGGGGACGGGAGTGGGTGAAGCTTTCTTT; CDR3 protein: CASSEGTGVGEAFF
J gene: TRBJ2-3; D gene: TRBD2; clone size: .; V gene: TRBV28; CDR3 length: 15; CDR3 DNA: TGTGCCAGCAGTTCATTAGCGGGGGGGCTATATACGCAGTATTTT; CDR3 protein: CASSSLAGGLYTQYF
J gene: TRBJ2-2; D gene: TRBD1; clone size: .; V gene: TRBV11-1; CDR3 length: 16; CDR3 DNA: TGTGCCAGCAGCCAAGACAGGGCGGGGAACACCGGGGAGCTGTTTTTT; CDR3 protein: CASSQDRAGNTGELFF
J gene: TRBJ2-7; D gene: TRBD2; clone size: few; V gene: TRBV7-9; CDR3 length: 16; CDR3 DNA: TGTGCCAGCAGCCCGCCCATAGCGGGGGGGCTTTTGTCGCAGTACTTC; CDR3 protein: CASSPPIAGGLLSQYF
J gene: TRBJ1-2; D gene: .; clone size: .; V gene: TRBV5-1; CDR3 length: 15; CDR3 DNA: TGCGCCAGCAGCTTGGAGTCGGGGGGGAACTATGGCTACACCTTC; CDR3 protein: CASSLESGGNYGYTF
J gene: TRBJ2-5; D gene: .; clone size: .; V gene: TRBV6-1; CDR3 length: 16; CDR3 DNA: TGTGCCAGCAGTGAAGGGGGGGGACAGAACCAAGAGACCCAGTACTTC; CDR3 protein: CASSEGGGQNQETQYF
J gene: TRBJ2-1; D gene: TRBD2; clone size: .; V gene: TRBV5-1; CDR3 length: 16; CDR3 DNA: TGCGCCAGCGGTATAGCGGGTATGAGCTCCTACAATGAGCAGTTCTTC; CDR3 protein: CASGIAGMSSYNEQFF
J gene: TRBJ2-7; D gene: .; clone size: .; V gene: TRBV28; CDR3 length: 15; CDR3 DNA: TGTGCCAGCAGTTTATTTCGGGGGAACTACGACGAGCAGTACTTC; CDR3 protein: CASSLFRGNYDEQYF
J gene: TRBJ2-3; D gene: .; clone size: .; V gene: TRBV9; CDR3 length: 13; CDR3 DNA: TGTGCCAGCAGCCTCCGAATCACAGATACGCAGTATTTT; CDR3 protein: CASSLRITDTQYF
J gene: TRBJ1-5; D gene: .; clone size: .; V gene: TRBV27; CDR3 length: 15; CDR3 DNA: TGTGCCAGCAGCATACAGGAGAATAGCAATCAGCCCCAGCATTTT; CDR3 protein: CASSIQENSNQPQHF
J gene: TRBJ1-2; D gene: TRBD1; clone size: .; V gene: TRBV6-6; CDR3 length: 15; CDR3 DNA: TGTGCCAGCAGTTACGGGGACAGGGGCGACTATGGCTACACCTTC; CDR3 protein: CASSYGDRGDYGYTF
J gene: TRBJ2-7; D gene: TRBD1; clone size: .; V gene: TRBV5-1; CDR3 length: 14; CDR3 DNA: TGCGCCAGCAGCGAAATAGGACAGGCTTCCGAGCAGTACTTC; CDR3 protein: CASSEIGQASEQYF
J gene: TRBJ2-2; D gene: TRBD2; clone size: .; V gene: TRBV28; CDR3 length: 16; CDR3 DNA: TGTGCCAGCAGTTTATGGACTAGCGGGAACACCGGGGAGCTGTTTTTT; CDR3 protein: CASSLWTSGNTGELFF
J gene: TRBJ2-2; D gene: TRBD2; clone size: .; V gene: TRBV4-2; CDR3 length: 17; CDR3 DNA: TGTGCCAGCAGCCTATCAATAGCGGGGGGAGCTGACGGGGAGCTGTTTTTT; CDR3 protein: CASSLSIAGGADGELFF
J gene: TRBJ1-1; D gene: .; clone size: .; V gene: TRBV7-6; CDR3 length: 15; CDR3 DNA: TGTGCCAGCAGCTCCGGAGAAGGGGCATATACTGAAGCTTTCTTT; CDR3 protein: CASSSGEGAYTEAFF
J gene: TRBJ2-5; D gene: TRBD2; clone size: .; V gene: TRBV28; CDR3 length: 17; CDR3 DNA: TGTGCCAGCAGCCTCACCGGGACTAGCGGGAGAATTGGGACCCAGTACTTC; CDR3 protein: CASSLTGTSGRIGTQYF
J gene: TRBJ2-3; D gene: TRBD1; clone size: .; V gene: TRBV7-2; CDR3 length: 15; CDR3 DNA: TGTGCCAGCAGCTTAATGGGACAGGACACAGATACGCAGTATTTT; CDR3 protein: CASSLMGQDTDTQYF
J gene: TRBJ2-7; D gene: .; clone size: .; V gene: TRBV28; CDR3 length: 14; CDR3 DNA: TGTGCCAGCAGTTGGAGTGGCCGGGGGTTTGAGCAGTACTTC; CDR3 protein: CASSWSGRGFEQYF
J gene: TRBJ2-4; D gene: .; clone size: .; V gene: TRBV19; CDR3 length: 13; CDR3 DNA: TGTGCCAGTAGTGGGACAGCCAAAAACATTCAGTACTTC; CDR3 protein: CASSGTAKNIQYF
J gene: TRBJ1-2; D gene: .; clone size: .; V gene: TRBV30; CDR3 length: 13; CDR3 DNA: TGTGCCTGGAGTGCTTACGGGGGCGATGGCTACACCTTC; CDR3 protein: CAWSAYGGDGYTF
J gene: TRBJ2-3; D gene: TRBD1; clone size: once; V gene: TRBV5-4; CDR3 length: 18; CDR3 DNA: TGTGCCAGCAGCATATTCGGGACAGGGGGTAGTGGCACAGATACGCAGTATTTT; CDR3 protein: CASSIFGTGGSGTDTQYF
J gene: TRBJ2-3; D gene: .; clone size: .; V gene: TRBV4-1; CDR3 length: 16; CDR3 DNA: TGCGCCAGCAGCCAAGATTCGGGGTATTCAGTAGATACGCAGTATTTT; CDR3 protein: CASSQDSGYSVDTQYF
J gene: TRBJ2-7; D gene: TRBD1; clone size: .; V gene: TRBV5-4; CDR3 length: 15; CDR3 DNA: TGTGCCAGCAGCTACCAGACAGGGGGGCCCTACGAGCAGTACTTC; CDR3 protein: CASSYQTGGPYEQYF
J gene: TRBJ1-1; D gene: .; clone size: .; V gene: TRBV2; CDR3 length: 11; CDR3 DNA: TGTGCCAGCACAGCAAGCACTGAAGCTTTCTTT; CDR3 protein: CASTASTEAFF
J gene: TRBJ1-5; D gene: .; clone size: .; V gene: TRBV5-5; CDR3 length: 14; CDR3 DNA: TGTGCCAGCAGCTTGGAGGGGGGCGGTCAGCCCCAGCATTTT; CDR3 protein: CASSLEGGGQPQHF
J gene: TRBJ2-1; D gene: .; clone size: .; V gene: TRBV7-6; CDR3 length: 16; CDR3 DNA: TGTGCCAGCAGTCGCGGTGTGGGGGGCTCCTACAATGAGCAGTTCTTC; CDR3 protein: CASSRGVGGSYNEQFF
J gene: TRBJ1-2; D gene: .; clone size: .; V gene: TRBV18; CDR3 length: 15; CDR3 DNA: TGTGCCAGCTCACCCCCGCGGACCGCGAACTATGGCTACACCTTC; CDR3 protein: CASSPPRTANYGYTF
J gene: TRBJ1-2; D gene: .; clone size: .; V gene: TRBV2; CDR3 length: 13; CDR3 DNA: TGTGCCAGCAGTGATGGCCAGGTCTATGGCTACACCTTC; CDR3 protein: CASSDGQVYGYTF
J gene: TRBJ2-2; D gene: .; clone size: once; V gene: TRBV9; CDR3 length: 15; CDR3 DNA: TGTGCCAGCAGCGTAGGTGGGATTCACACCGGGGAGCTGTTTTTT; CDR3 protein: CASSVGGIHTGELFF
J gene: TRBJ2-1; D gene: TRBD1; clone size: few; V gene: TRBV11-2; CDR3 length: 16; CDR3 DNA: TGTGCCAGCAGCTTAGAAAGAGGGGGACAGGGAAGAGACCAGTTCTTC; CDR3 protein: CASSLERGGQGRDQFF
J gene: TRBJ1-1; D gene: .; clone size: large; V gene: TRBV29-1; CDR3 length: 13; CDR3 DNA: TGCAGCGTTGTGCACAGTGTGAACACTGAAGCTTTCTTT; CDR3 protein: CSVVHSVNTEAFF
J gene: TRBJ2-5; D gene: .; clone size: .; V gene: TRBV7-6; CDR3 length: 16; CDR3 DNA: TGTGCCAGCAGCGCTAACCGGGACACAAGACAAGAGACCCAGTACTTC; CDR3 protein: CASSANRDTRQETQYF
J gene: TRBJ1-6; D gene: .; clone size: .; V gene: TRBV7-3; CDR3 length: 15; CDR3 DNA: TGTGCCAGCAGCCCCAATATGGGGGGGCAATCACCCCTCCACTTT; CDR3 protein: CASSPNMGGQSPLHF
J gene: TRBJ1-2; D gene: TRBD1; clone size: .; V gene: TRBV9; CDR3 length: 16; CDR3 DNA: TGTGCCAGCAGTCCCTGGACAGGGGGAGCCCTTGATGGCTACACCTTC; CDR3 protein: CASSPWTGGALDGYTF
J gene: TRBJ2-1; D gene: TRBD2; clone size: once; V gene: TRBV5-1; CDR3 length: 16; CDR3 DNA: TGCGCCAGCACAGCAGGTAGCGGGAGGGCCGGGAATGAGCAGTTCTTC; CDR3 protein: CASTAGSGRAGNEQFF
J gene: TRBJ1-4; D gene: .; clone size: .; V gene: TRBV5-1; CDR3 length: 14; CDR3 DNA: TGCGCCAGCAGCTTGTCAGGGCCGAATGAAAAACTGTTTTTT; CDR3 protein: CASSLSGPNEKLFF
J gene: TRBJ2-7; D gene: .; clone size: .; V gene: TRBV11-2; CDR3 length: 12; CDR3 DNA: TGTGCCAGCAGCTCTCAGGGCTACGAGCAGTACTTC; CDR3 protein: CASSSQGYEQYF
J gene: TRBJ2-2; D gene: .; clone size: .; V gene: TRBV7-3; CDR3 length: 14; CDR3 DNA: TGTGCCAGCAGCTCGACACAGGACACCGGGGAGCTGTTTTTT; CDR3 protein: CASSSTQDTGELFF
J gene: TRBJ1-1; D gene: .; clone size: .; V gene: TRBV7-9; CDR3 length: 14; CDR3 DNA: TGTGCCAGCAGCTTATTCACAGAACGGGATGAAGCTTTCTTT; CDR3 protein: CASSLFTERDEAFF
J gene: TRBJ1-4; D gene: .; clone size: .; V gene: TRBV6-1; CDR3 length: 12; CDR3 DNA: TGTGCCGTGACAGGATATAATGAAAAACTGTTTTTT; CDR3 protein: CAVTGYNEKLFF
J gene: TRBJ2-2; D gene: TRBD2; clone size: .; V gene: TRBV5-4; CDR3 length: 15; CDR3 DNA: TGTGCCAGCAGCTCCGGACTAGTCGAGGACGGGGAGCTGTTTTTT; CDR3 protein: CASSSGLVEDGELFF
J gene: TRBJ2-2; D gene: .; clone size: .; V gene: TRBV29-1; CDR3 length: 15; CDR3 DNA: TGCAGCGCCAGAAGGGGGGCAGGCAACACCGGGGAGCTGTTTTTT; CDR3 protein: CSARRGAGNTGELFF
J gene: TRBJ2-5; D gene: TRBD2; clone size: .; V gene: TRBV5-1; CDR3 length: 14; CDR3 DNA: TGCGCCAACAGCTTGGGACTAGAGGGCGAGACCCAGTACTTC; CDR3 protein: CANSLGLEGETQYF
J gene: TRBJ1-1; D gene: TRBD1; clone size: .; V gene: TRBV27; CDR3 length: 11; CDR3 DNA: TGTGCCAGCACCACGGACAGGCGAGCTTTCTTT; CDR3 protein: CASTTDRRAFF
J gene: TRBJ1-1; D gene: .; clone size: .; V gene: TRBV18; CDR3 length: 12; CDR3 DNA: TGTGCCAGCTCACGGGGGGAAACTGAAGCTTTCTTT; CDR3 protein: CASSRGETEAFF
J gene: TRBJ1-2; D gene: .; clone size: .; V gene: TRBV5-4; CDR3 length: 15; CDR3 DNA: TGTGCCAGCAGCAAAAAGGAGGGCCTTAACTATGGCTACACCTTC; CDR3 protein: CASSKKEGLNYGYTF
J gene: TRBJ2-2; D gene: TRBD2; clone size: .; V gene: TRBV5-1; CDR3 length: 16; CDR3 DNA: TGCGCCAGCAGCTTGGGACTAGCGGGGGGCACCGGGGAGCTGTTTTTT; CDR3 protein: CASSLGLAGGTGELFF
J gene: TRBJ1-4; D gene: .; clone size: .; V gene: TRBV4-2; CDR3 length: 15; CDR3 DNA: TGTGCCAGCAGCCAAGACGGGACAACTAATGAAAAACTGTTTTTT; CDR3 protein: CASSQDGTTNEKLFF